A single sample gave rise to the 22 T cell receptor beta chains below, sequenced in a study of regulatory T cells in long-lasting Graves disease. Time point specified: persistent/refractory GD, antithyroid drugs over 5 years with positive TRAb. RNA isolated from PBMCs was used to make the TCR library. Both iRepertoire HTBI primers and Arm-PCR of CDR3 regions were used to build the TCR beta libraries. One entry per CDR3 protein, called by TCRdb with MiXCR from the multiplex PCR reads. The sample holds roughly 450,000 distinct CDR3 sequences; less than 25% are singletons and the top ten take around 13%. The sample here was peripheral blood mononuclear cells (PBMCs), taken when the disease was refractory, from a patient treated with antithyroid drugs. The receptors derive from a female donor with Graves disease.

This clonotype occurred many times. This chain uses TRBV12-3 or TRBV12-4 with TRBJ1-5; possible D gene TRBD1, 5 bases. Trimming cost V 1 base and J 6 bases, with 10 bases left between them. The CDR3 has 14 residues. The CDR3, as DNA: TGTGCCAGCAGTTTAGGTGGTGGGGGTCAGCCCCAGCATTTT. Translated: CASSLGGGGQPQHF.

This clonotype was picked up many times. This sequence joins TRBV28 and TRBJ1-4; the D gene is possibly TRBD1 (5 bases). Germline V gene sequence: CDR1 MDHEN, CDR2 SYDVKM. V was cut by 2 bases and J by 4 bases, with 8 bases left in between. The CDR3 loop spans 14 amino acids. This chain's CDR3 is CASSLGGYNEKLFF. The CDR3 nucleotides read TGTGCCAGCAGTTTAGGGGGATATAATGAAAAACTGTTTTTT.

This chain connects TRBV30 to TRBJ1-1, with D possibly being TRBD1 (5 bases). Germline values: CDR1 GTSNPN, CDR2 SVGIG (reference sequence). Trimming pared 0 bases from V and 11 bases from J, leaving 13 bases between. The CDR3 extends over 12 amino acids. Written as DNA, the CDR3 is TGTGCCTGGAGTGTAGAAACAGGTGGGGCTTTCTTT. Its translation is CAWSVETGGAFF.

Points on this clonotype: A much larger clone sits a single nucleotide away, making a read error possible. J is TRBJ1-3 and V is TRBV28; a possible D gene is TRBD1 (5 bases). The CDR3 has 15 amino acids. In germline, CDR1 is MDHEN, CDR2 SYDVKM. The CDR3 loop is CASSFRQSSGITIYF. CDR3 DNA: TGTGCCAGCAGTTTCAGACAGTCCTCTGGAATCACCATATATTTT.

This clonotype showed up many times. The rearrangement links TRBV2 to TRBJ1-5; D call uncertain. There are 13 residues in the CDR3. Germline assignment: CDR1 SNHLY and CDR2 FYNNEI. V was shortened by 5 bases and J by 5 bases, with 10 bases between the two germline ends. The CDR3, as DNA: TGTGCCAGCAGTAAACCGGGTTATCAGCCCCAGCATTTT. It translates to CASSKPGYQPQHF. Combining the CDR3 with reference TRBV2 and TRBJ1-5 gives the whole variable domain EPEVTQTPSHQVTQMGQEVILRCVPISNHLYFYWYRQILGQKVEFLVSFYNNEISEKSEIFDDQFSVERPDGSNFTLKIRSTKLEDSAMYFCASSKPGYQPQHFGDGTRLSIL.

As for this clonotype: This likely comes from a read error, as the CDR3 has no conserved phenylalanine or tryptophan at its end. The DNA is left out, because the CDR3 cannot be placed on it with certainty; the CDR3 is given as TCRdb lists it. The rearrangement joins TRBV3-1 to TRBJ2-7; whether TRBD2, the table's D call, matches the DNA was not checked. Germline V lookup: CDR1 LGHDT, CDR2 YNNKEL (reference sequence). From its first to its last residue, the CDR3 has 13 amino acids. CDR3 region: CASSQHTAGPLAL.

Many counts were recorded for this clonotype. This chain connects TRBV20-1 to TRBJ2-5; 8 bases align to TRBD1. This CDR3 contains 15 residues. Looked up from germline, CDR1 is DFQATT and CDR2 is SNEGSKA (reference sequence). Losses at the gene ends were 3 bases for V and 5 bases for J; bases not matched to a gene: 11. The CDR3 sequence: CSASSAAGGTETQYF. In DNA, the CDR3 is TGCAGTGCTAGTTCGGCGGCAGGGGGCACGGAGACCCAGTACTTC.

The sample holds many counts of this clonotype. The gene calls are TRBV12-5 and TRBJ1-6; 7 bases match TRBD1. The junction had 4 bases not matched to a gene; V was cut back by 6 bases and J by 8 bases. CDR3 length equals 13 residues. The germline V gene has CDR1 LGHNT and CDR2 FRNRAP. The DNA for the CDR3 is TGTGCTAGTGGCCGGGACAGTTATTCACCCCTCCACTTT. Encoded protein: CASGRDSYSPLHF.

The J gene is TRBJ2-3, the V gene TRBV13; 8 bases are a match to TRBD2. Germline trimming cut 4 bases from V and 0 bases from J; bases unmatched to any gene: 6. This CDR3 contains 16 residues. Germline assignment: CDR1 PRHDT and CDR2 FYEKMQ (reference sequence). The CDR3 is CASSWRLATSTDTQYF. Here the CDR3 DNA reads TGTGCCAGCAGCTGGAGACTAGCGACCAGCACAGATACGCAGTATTTT. The full variable domain, its missing parts supplied by reference TRBV13 and TRBJ2-3, is AAGVIQSPRHLIKEKRETATLKCYPIPRHDTVYWYQQGPGQDPQFLISFYEKMQSDKGSIPDRFSAQQFSDYHSELNMSSLELGDSALYFCASSWRLATSTDTQYFGPGTRLTVL.

This clonotype occurred a few times. The gene calls are TRBV11-1 and TRBJ2-5; D possibly matches TRBD1 or TRBD2 (5 bases each). Per germline, CDR1 SGHAT and CDR2 FQDESV (reference sequence). The V end was cut by 6 bases, the J end by 4 bases, with 12 bases between. The CDR3 contains 13 residues. CDR3 in amino acids: CASRIFGGETQYF. CDR3 sequence (DNA): TGTGCCAGCAGAATCTTTGGGGGAGAGACCCAGTACTTC. Filled out from reference TRBV11-1 and TRBJ2-5, the complete variable domain reads EAEVAQSPRYKITEKSQAVAFWCDPISGHATLYWYRQILGQGPELLVQFQDESVVDDSQLPKDRFSAERLKGVDSTLKIQPAELGDSAMYLCASRIFGGETQYFGPGTRLLVL.

Details on this clonotype: An end of the junction does not agree with germline; a read error may underlie this. The rearrangement joins TRBV5-1 to TRBJ2-2, with a weak D call TRBD2 (6 bases). Germline V CDR1 and CDR2: SGHRS, YFSETQ. The CDR3 sequence is 14 residues long. The CDR3 loop reads CASSLELLAGELLF. DNA of the CDR3: TGCGCCAGCAGCTTGGAGTTACTAGCCGGGGAGCTGCTTTTT.

This clonotype was picked up a small number of times. V usage is TRBV5-1 and J usage is TRBJ1-4, with D perhaps TRBD1 (5 bases). This CDR3 spans 17 amino acids. Germline V gives CDR1 SGHRS, CDR2 YFSETQ. V was cut by 2 bases and J by 5 bases, with 19 bases left in between. DNA of the CDR3: TGCGCCAGCAGCTTAGAGCTCGTGGGCCAGGGAAATGAAAAACTGTTTTTT. It yields the protein CASSLELVGQGNEKLFF.

This clonotype was counted ten times or more. The chain uses TRBV19 and TRBJ2-5, with D possibly matching TRBD1 (6 bases). CDR3 size: 15 residues. Germline V gives CDR1 LNHDA, CDR2 SQIVND (reference sequence). V was trimmed by 6 bases and J by 1 base, leaving 15 bases between them. The CDR3 DNA reads as TGTGCCAGTAGCCTGACAGGCGATATCCAAGAGACCCAGTACTTC. Amino acid sequence: CASSLTGDIQETQYF.

This clonotype was recorded only once. V and J are TRBV6-2 or TRBV6-3 and TRBJ2-4; D may correspond to TRBD1 or TRBD2 (5 bases each). The CDR3 totals 13 residues. Between the trimmed V and J ends, which lost 5 bases and 4 bases, there was a span of 9 bases. From germline, CDR1 is MNHEY and CDR2 SVGEGT. The CDR3 bases are TGTGCCAGCAGTGGGACGGGGAAAAACATTCAGTACTTC. Protein: CASSGTGKNIQYF.

The J gene is TRBJ2-7, the V gene TRBV20-1; 7 bases align to TRBD1. The CDR3 has 14 amino acids. Germline V lookup: CDR1 DFQATT, CDR2 SNEGSKA (reference sequence). J lost 3 bases, V lost 6 bases, and 11 bases had no gene match. This CDR3 is CSAINRGWGYEQYF. The CDR3 DNA follows: TGCAGTGCCATCAACAGGGGATGGGGCTACGAGCAGTACTTC.

The chain links TRBV6-1 to TRBJ1-1; D is unresolved. V lost 6 bases and J 4 bases, leaving 9 bases between the germline ends. In germline, CDR1 is MNHNS, CDR2 SASEGT. CDR3 size: 12 residues. Written as DNA, the CDR3 is TGTGCCAGCAGGGGTAGTAGCACTGAAGCTTTCTTT. Its translation is CASRGSSTEAFF.

The chain recombines TRBV20-1 with TRBJ2-7; no clear D gene. The CDR3 has 14 residues. The germline V and J ends were trimmed by 2 bases and 0 bases, with 11 bases remaining between them. The germline V gene has CDR1 DFQATT and CDR2 SNEGSKA (reference sequence). CDR3 sequence (DNA): TGCAGTGCTAGAAGAAACGGTCTCTCCTACGAGCAGTACTTC. Protein: CSARRNGLSYEQYF.

This clonotype was recorded many times. This chain connects TRBV29-1 to TRBJ1-2; TRBD1 aligns across 8 bases. Germline V CDR1 and CDR2: SQVTM, ANQGSEA. With 6 bases clipped from V and 2 bases from J, the junction kept 5 bases outside the gene matches. The CDR3 contains 13 residues. CDR3 coding DNA: TGCAGCGTCGACAGGGGAGGGAACTATGGCTACACCTTC. Its translation: CSVDRGGNYGYTF.

In its sample, this clonotype was seen a few times. This CDR3 is CASSGGTGAPSEAFF. The CDR3 nucleotides read TGTGCCAGCAGCGGAGGAACAGGGGCCCCCTCTGAAGCTTTCTTT. The rearrangement links TRBV7-2 to TRBJ1-1; TRBD1 aligns across 7 bases. CDR1 and CDR2 from the germline V gene are SGHTA and FQGNSA. CDR3 length equals 15 residues. The J segment lost 6 bases and the V segment lost 5 bases, leaving 12 bases of the junction unmatched.

This clonotype was detected only a few times. Germline is not matched at one junction end, which may reflect a read error. The V gene is TRBV3-1, the J gene TRBJ2-4; no firm D call. This CDR3 is 9 amino acids long. Looked up from germline, CDR1 is LGHDT and CDR2 is YNNKEL (reference sequence). DNA of the CDR3: TGTGCCAGCAGCCAAGTGGTCAGCTTC. Its protein product is CASSQVVSF.

This clonotype was seen more than once but under ten times. The rearrangement joins TRBV6-4 to TRBJ1-1, with D tentatively TRBD1 (6 bases). The germline V gene has CDR1 MRHNA and CDR2 SNTAGT. Trimming pared 0 bases from V and 4 bases from J, leaving 9 bases between. The CDR3 has 14 residues. CDR3 nucleotides: TGTGCCAGCAGTGACTCTGACAGGCGCACTGAAGCTTTCTTT. It is translated as CASSDSDRRTEAFF.

The V gene is TRBV20-1, the J gene TRBJ1-4; no clear D gene. This CDR3 comprises 12 residues. The V end was cut by 0 bases, the J end by 5 bases, with 4 bases between. Germline CDR1 reads DFQATT; CDR2 reads SNEGSKA (reference sequence). CDR3 DNA sequence: TGCAGTGCTAGAGAAAAAAATGAAAAACTGTTTTTT. The encoded protein is CSAREKNEKLFF.